The sequence of this TCR beta chain was determined in a study of blood T cell repertoires in COVID-19. At the level of the study: Both acute and convalescent COVID-19 samples were obtained from the United States, Italy and Spain. Nucleic acid was either cDNA or gDNA, and it came from T cells, B-cell-depleted T cells, or PBMCs.

Per the study methods: Estimation of nucleated cell counts was performed using reference gene primer amplification. Data came from immunoSEQ multiplex PCR; TCRdb stores just in-frame clones and leaves some out. V and J calls and clone size are those listed in that table; D and trimming were worked out from the DNA. The profile covers about 80,000 clones, with roughly four fifths appearing a single time and more than 15% taken by the ten largest. Trimming shortened V by 5 bases and J by 9 bases, and 14 bases separated the two germline ends. Germline CDR1 is MNHEY and CDR2 is SVGAGI. This CDR3 is 14 amino acids long.

The chain combines TRBV6-5 with TRBJ1-6; D possibly corresponds to TRBD1 (5 bases). The receptor was isolated from a man between 65 and 85 years old with active or convalescent COVID-19. The specimen sequenced was peripheral blood. CDR3 amino acids: CASSIGAVGSPLHF. CDR3 sequence (DNA): TGTGCCAGCAGTATAGGGGCGGTTGGTTCACCCCTCCACTTT.